This entry is about one TCR beta chain. The antigen is undetermined. This sample is drawn from a study of shared clonotypes between healthy human individuals. Study-level results: Donors were few, which limited the genetic and exposure-history diversity represented.

Unsorted PBMC samples were amplified in replicate PCRs containing roughly 300 ng DNA, some 30,000 T cell genomes. The assay was immunoSEQ multiplex PCR, and TCRdb's table has in-frame clones only and misses some. The table includes about half a million clones, about 80% detected once. The CDR3 is 16 residues long. CDR1 is SGHDN and CDR2 is FVKESK in the germline V gene. Trimming took off 3 bases at V and 5 bases at J, with 20 bases between the two ends. Input material: PBMCs. This chain connects TRBV14 to TRBJ2-7, with D perhaps assigned TRBD1 or TRBD2 (6 bases each). The sequence was obtained from a woman aged 40 to 50 in good health. Some clones in this sample may be carry-over from other donors' samples. The CDR3 region has the DNA TGTGCCAGCAGCCACCTGGGGGCCCGGGGACTCCACGAGCAGTACTTC. Translating gives CASSHLGARGLHEQYF.